Below are 14 T cell receptor beta chains sequenced from a single sample in a study of human T cells and chemical hapten exposure. TCRdb independently ran MiXCR on the RACE reads; one entry per CDR3 protein. In the table there are about 80,000 distinct CDR3 sequences, around a tenth of which are singletons. Time point denoted: patch test 1, 2 weeks after DPC sensitization. The sample's treatment: therapeutic diphenylcyclopropenone sensitization with weekly scalp DPC. Sequencing was performed on whole blood, taken in connection with sensitization to the hapten diphenylcyclopropenone (DPC). These receptors were collected from a woman in her 50s with alopecia areata. Some clones in this sample may be carry-over from other donors' samples.

The chain couples TRBV5-5 to TRBJ2-3; 11 bases agree with TRBD2. Germline V gene data show CDR1 as SGHKS and CDR2 as YYEKEE (reference sequence). The V and J ends lost 2 bases and 5 bases, in that order; junction bases with no gene match: 4. The CDR3 extends over 15 amino acids. In nucleotides, the CDR3 is TGTGCCAGCAGCTTTCTAGCGGGAGGAATAGATACGCAGTATTTT. This encodes CASSFLAGGIDTQYF.

The sample holds many counts of this clonotype. The CDR3, as DNA: TGTGCCAGCGCGCGGAACACTGAAGCTTTCTTT. This sequence encodes CASARNTEAFF. The V and J genes are TRBV5-6 and TRBJ1-1; no reliable D call. The ends were cut back, 7 bases at V and 1 base at J, with 5 bases in the middle. Germline V gene sequence: CDR1 SGHDT, CDR2 YYEEEE. The CDR3 is 11 residues long.

At least ten counts were recorded for this clonotype. CDR3 residues: CASRPPTGVNSPLHF. The DNA of the CDR3 is TGTGCCAGCAGACCTCCGACAGGGGTCAATTCACCCCTCCACTTT. The chain couples TRBV6-2 or TRBV6-3 to TRBJ1-6; 8 bases match TRBD1. Trimming at V came to 6 bases and at J to 7 bases, leaving 8 bases not matched to a gene. Germline loops: CDR1 MNHEY, CDR2 SVGEGT. The CDR3 has 15 residues.

Ten or more counts support this clonotype. The chain combines TRBV6-2 or TRBV6-3 with TRBJ2-7, with TRBD2 as a possible D gene (6 bases). The CDR3 length is 16 residues. Germline V gene lookup returns CDR1 MNHEY and CDR2 SVGEGT. V was clipped by 0 bases and J by 7 bases, with 19 bases between them. The CDR3 loop is CASSYSITLAGREQYF. DNA of the CDR3: TGTGCCAGCAGTTACTCGATTACCCTCGCCGGGAGAGAGCAGTACTTC.

This chain uses TRBV6-2 or TRBV6-3 with TRBJ2-7, with D possibly matching TRBD2 (6 bases). CDR3 size: 13 residues. Germline assignment: CDR1 MNHEY and CDR2 SVGEGT. The V end lost 11 bases, the J end lost 1 base, and 15 bases lay between the germline ends. CDR3 residues: CAPGGRTSYEQYF. CDR3 in DNA: TGTGCCCCCGGGGGACGGACTTCCTACGAGCAGTACTTC.

Concerning this clonotype: At one of its ends the junction is not consistent with the germline gene, which may arise from a read error. The chain joins TRBV30 to TRBJ2-7; TRBD1 agrees at 7 bases. CDR3 length: 13 residues. Germline CDR1 is GTSNPN and CDR2 is SVGIG (reference sequence). The CDR3 region is CTSRGQYPYEQYF. The CDR3 DNA follows: TGCACGTCCCGGGGACAGTATCCCTACGAGCAGTACTTC.

This clonotype was seen at least ten times. CDR3 in DNA: TGTGCCAGCAGCCCGACAGGGTACAATGAGCAGTTCTTC. Translated: CASSPTGYNEQFF. The chain is built from TRBV14 and TRBJ2-1; 7 nucleotides line up with TRBD1. Germline-derived CDR1 and CDR2 are SGHDN and FVKESK. V lost 4 bases and J lost 4; bases outside the gene matches: 1. This CDR3 has 13 amino acids.

This clonotype showed up just a few times. The chain couples TRBV10-3 to TRBJ2-1, with 10 bases matching TRBD1. The CDR3 is made up of 15 amino acids. The V and J ends lost 4 bases and 4 bases, in that order; junction bases with no gene match: 4. Germline values: CDR1 ENHRY, CDR2 SYGVKD. Here the CDR3 DNA reads TGTGCCATCAGTGCCGGGACAGGGGTTTACAATGAGCAGTTCTTC. Its translation is CAISAGTGVYNEQFF.

The table lists this clonotype with many counts. The chain employs TRBV7-3 and TRBJ2-7; the D gene could be TRBD1 or TRBD2 (6 bases each). CDR3 length: 16 amino acids. The V end was cut by 4 bases, the J end by 2 bases, with 18 bases between. Per the germline V gene, CDR1 is SGHTA and CDR2 is FQGTGA. Written as DNA, the CDR3 is TGTGCCAGCAGCTCACAAGGCAGGGGAGGCCCCTACGAGCAGTACTTC. Its translation: CASSSQGRGGPYEQYF.

The rearrangement joins TRBV5-1 to TRBJ2-1; 10 positions agree with TRBD1. This CDR3 spans 16 amino acids. Germline CDR1 and CDR2: SGHRS and YFSETQ. Losses at the gene ends were 4 bases for V and 4 bases for J; bases not matched to a gene: 8. CDR3 loop: CASSRGGTGEYNEQFF. As DNA, the CDR3 is TGCGCCAGCAGCCGGGGAGGGACAGGGGAATACAATGAGCAGTTCTTC. The complete variable domain, with remaining parts taken from reference TRBV5-1 and TRBJ2-1, reads KAGVTQTPRYLIKTRGQQVTLSCSPISGHRSVSWYQQTPGQGLQFLFEYFSETQRNKGNFPGRFSGRQFSNSRSEMNVSTLELGDSALYLCASSRGGTGEYNEQFFGPGTRLTVL.

There are a few counts of this clonotype. The J gene is TRBJ2-3, the V gene TRBV10-3; 11 nucleotides line up with TRBD2. Losses at the gene ends were 4 bases for V and 4 bases for J; bases not matched to a gene: 4. The CDR3 sequence is 15 residues long. Germline V gives CDR1 ENHRY, CDR2 SYGVKD. CDR3 protein: CAISAGSGRADTQYF. The CDR3 DNA is TGTGCCATCAGTGCTGGTAGCGGGAGGGCAGATACGCAGTATTTT.

The sample holds a few counts of this clonotype. This sequence joins TRBV12-5 and TRBJ1-1; the D is unclear. In germline, CDR1 is LGHNT, CDR2 FRNRAP. The CDR3 extends over 12 amino acids. Trimming stripped 2 bases from V and 2 bases from J, with 3 bases between. CDR3 bases: TGTGCTAGTGGTTTGACAAACACTGAAGCTTTCTTT. Its protein product is CASGLTNTEAFF. The complete variable domain, with remaining parts taken from reference TRBV12-5 and TRBJ1-1, reads DARVTQTPRHKVTEMGQEVTMRCQPILGHNTVFWYRQTMMQGLELLAYFRNRAPLDDSGMPKDRFSAEMPDATLATLKIQPSEPRDSAVYFCASGLTNTEAFFGQGTRLTVV.

Notes on this clonotype: An end of the junction does not agree with germline; a read error may underlie this. This chain joins TRBV7-6 and TRBJ2-1, with D perhaps TRBD2 (6 bases). The CDR3 runs to 14 residues. Germline CDR1 SGHVS, CDR2 FNYEAQ. This chain's CDR3 is CVSGRDSYYNEQFF. The CDR3 DNA reads as TGTGTCAGCGGGCGGGACTCCTACTACAATGAGCAGTTCTTC.

This clonotype showed up many times. The genes are TRBV6-2 or TRBV6-3 and TRBJ1-5, with no clear D. The CDR3 loop spans 13 amino acids. The ends were cut back, 2 bases at V and 6 bases at J, with 8 bases in the middle. Germline V lookup: CDR1 MNHEY, CDR2 SVGEGT. CDR3 sequence (DNA): TGTGCCAGCAGTTACCATGAGAGTCAGCCCCAGCATTTT. Translating it yields CASSYHESQPQHF.